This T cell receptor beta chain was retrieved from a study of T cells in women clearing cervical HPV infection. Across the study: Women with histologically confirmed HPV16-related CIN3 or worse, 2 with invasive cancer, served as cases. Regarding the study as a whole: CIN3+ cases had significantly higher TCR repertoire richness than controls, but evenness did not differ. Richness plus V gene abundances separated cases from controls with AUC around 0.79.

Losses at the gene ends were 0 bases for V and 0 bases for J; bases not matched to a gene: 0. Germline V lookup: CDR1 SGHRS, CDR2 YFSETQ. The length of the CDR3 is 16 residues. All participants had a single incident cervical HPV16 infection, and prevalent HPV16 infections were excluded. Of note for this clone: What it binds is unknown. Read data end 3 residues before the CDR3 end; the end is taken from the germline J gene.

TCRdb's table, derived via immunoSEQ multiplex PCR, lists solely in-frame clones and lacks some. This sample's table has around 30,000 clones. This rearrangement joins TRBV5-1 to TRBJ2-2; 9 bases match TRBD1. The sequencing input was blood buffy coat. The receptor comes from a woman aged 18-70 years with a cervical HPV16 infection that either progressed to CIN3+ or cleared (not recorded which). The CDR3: CASSLGDRANTGELFF. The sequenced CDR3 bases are TGCGCCAGCAGCTTGGGGGACAGGGCGAACACCGGGGAG.